This is a list of T cell receptor beta chains from one sample in a study of OX40 agonist ivuxolimab in advanced cancers. Measured with immunoSEQ multiplex PCR; TCRdb has only the in-frame clones, and not every one. The sample has tens of thousands of clones, about 86% seen once. This specimen was CD4+ or CD8+ T cells sorted from blood, taken in a trial of the OX40 agonist ivuxolimab. The receptor source for this set is an adult with an advanced solid tumor such as melanoma, head and neck, liver or kidney cancer. The CDR3 runs from the conserved cysteine through the conserved F or W. The D gene is left open where the match is weak. Size tells how often a clone was seen (once, few, many) or the class of an expanded clone, and some rows leave it out.

d_gene	v_gene	abundance	j_gene	CDR3nt	CDR3aa
-	TRBV14	-	TRBJ2-7	TGTGCCAGCAGCCTCTGGGCGCGGTCCTTGTACTTC	CASSLWARSLYF
TRBD2	TRBV7-7	once	TRBJ2-3	TGTGCTAGCAGCTCCGGACTAGCGGGAGGTACAGATACGCAGTATTTT	CASSSGLAGGTDTQYF
-	TRBV6-1	-	TRBJ2-5	TGTGCCAGCAGTGAGTTTCCCCGGAGGGGCCAAGAGACCCAGTACTTC	CASSEFPRRGQETQYF
-	TRBV6-5	-	TRBJ2-1	TGTGCCAGCAGTTACCCTGAGCAGTTCTTC	CASSYPEQFF
-	TRBV7-8	once	TRBJ2-7	TGTGCCAGCAGCTTAGATCCCCGAGAGCAGTACTTC	CASSLDPREQYF
-	TRBV27	-	TRBJ2-7	TGTGCCAGCAGTCGAGGGGGGGTCGTACACGAGCAGTACTTC	CASSRGGVVHEQYF
-	TRBV5-8	-	TRBJ2-7	TGTGCCAGCAGCCACAGGGTAAGGGCCTACGAGCAGTACTTC	CASSHRVRAYEQYF
-	TRBV19	-	TRBJ1-2	TGTGCCAGTAGTCCGGGATTCTATGGCTACACCTTC	CASSPGFYGYTF
-	TRBV9	-	TRBJ1-3	TGTGCCAGCAGCCCCGGCCCGCCCCGCTCTGGAAACACCATATATTTT	CASSPGPPRSGNTIYF
-	TRBV27	-	TRBJ2-7	TGTGCCAGCAGTTTATCGGGCCAGACCTCCTACGAGCAGTACTTC	CASSLSGQTSYEQYF
-	TRBV7-9	-	TRBJ2-2	TGTGCCGCGCTTGGGACGGGGTTCAGGGAGCTGTTTTTT	CAALGTGFRELFF
TRBD1	TRBV7-6	-	TRBJ1-2	TGTGCCAGCAGCTTGACAGGGGGATCCGGTGGCTACACCTTC	CASSLTGGSGGYTF
-	TRBV14	-	TRBJ1-1	TGTGCCAGCAGCCGGGGTACCACTGAAGCTTTCTTT	CASSRGTTEAFF
-	TRBV11-3	-	TRBJ1-1	TGTGCCAGCAGCCTTCATTTGAGCACTGAAGCTTTCTTT	CASSLHLSTEAFF